The 13 T cell receptor beta chains reported below all come from one sample, sequenced in a study of shared clonotypes between healthy human individuals. Data came from immunoSEQ multiplex PCR; TCRdb stores just in-frame clones and leaves some out. This repertoire shows about 480,000 clones, 60% to 80% found once; its top ten account for about 12%. Sequencing was performed on PBMCs. All receptors come from a woman in her forties in good health. Some clones in this sample may be carry-over from other donors' samples.

V and J are TRBV11-2 and TRBJ2-7; D is uncertain. The CDR3 extends over 14 amino acids. Germline assignment: CDR1 SGHAT and CDR2 FQNNGV. V dropped 5 bases and J dropped 2 bases, with 13 bases sitting between them. The CDR3 sequence is CASSPHTGAYEQYF. CDR3 bases: TGTGCCAGCAGCCCGCATACTGGAGCCTACGAGCAGTACTTC.

As to this clone: The same CDR3 arises from other DNA sequences in this sample as well. The V gene is TRBV18, the J gene TRBJ2-7, with D possibly matching TRBD1 (5 bases). Germline CDR1 is KGHSH and CDR2 is LQKENI. This CDR3 has 14 residues. The V gene lost 3 bases and the J gene lost 0 bases, with 9 bases spanning the gap. CDR3 loop: CASSPSDSSYEQYF. The CDR3 DNA is TGTGCCAGCTCACCCTCAGACAGCTCCTACGAGCAGTACTTC.

This rearrangement joins TRBV7-9 to TRBJ1-1; D is uncertain. Germline V CDR1 and CDR2: SEHNR, FQNEAQ (reference sequence). The CDR3 is made up of 14 amino acids. V was clipped by 2 bases and J by 4 bases, with 11 bases between them. The CDR3 region has the DNA TGTGCCAGCAGCTTACCGTCCCGGGGCACTGAAGCTTTCTTT. Protein product: CASSLPSRGTEAFF.

This chain connects TRBV28 to TRBJ2-2; D might be TRBD1 or TRBD2, each matching 5 bases. Trimming left V 6 bases short and J 5 bases short, with 16 bases between. Germline CDR1 is MDHEN and CDR2 is SYDVKM. This CDR3 is built from 15 residues. The CDR3 DNA reads TGTGCCAGCAGATCCCCTCGGGGCAGGACCGGGGAGCTGTTTTTT. Translated: CASRSPRGRTGELFF. The full variable domain, its missing parts supplied by reference TRBV28 and TRBJ2-2, is DVKVTQSSRYLVKRTGEKVFLECVQDMDHENMFWYRQDPGLGLRLIYFSYDVKMKEKGDIPEGYSVSREKKERFSLILESASTNQTSMYLCASRSPRGRTGELFFGEGSRLTVL.

This rearrangement joins TRBV28 to TRBJ2-7; D uncertain. Trimming stripped 3 bases from V and 0 bases from J, with 21 bases between. The germline V gene has CDR1 MDHEN and CDR2 SYDVKM. This CDR3 is built from 18 residues. The CDR3, as DNA: TGTGCCAGCAGTTTGGAACGCGACATCCCCTATTACTCCTACGAGCAGTACTTC. This gives the protein CASSLERDIPYYSYEQYF.

This clone was observed once. This chain connects TRBV15 to TRBJ2-1; D gene uncertain. V lost 3 bases to trimming and J lost 10 bases, with 13 bases between them. The germline V gene encodes CDR1 LNHNV and CDR2 YYDKDF (reference sequence). CDR3 size: 13 residues. CDR3 bases: TGTGCCACCAGCAGTACCGTCCTCATCGAGCAGTTCTTC. The encoded protein is CATSSTVLIEQFF. Full variable domain (outside the CDR3, taken from reference TRBV15 and TRBJ2-1): DAMVIQNPRYQVTQFGKPVTLSCSQTLNHNVMYWYQQKSSQAPKLLFHYYDKDFNNEADTPDNFQSRRPNTSFCFLDIRSPGLGDTAMYLCATSSTVLIEQFFGPGTRLTVL.

The chain couples TRBV2 to TRBJ2-1; TRBD2 matches 11 bases. The germline V gene encodes CDR1 SNHLY and CDR2 FYNNEI. The CDR3 totals 13 residues. The trim removed 6 bases at V and 7 bases at J, leaving 2 bases unmatched. CDR3 loop: CASRLAGANEQFF. The DNA for the CDR3 is TGTGCCAGCAGACTAGCGGGAGCAAATGAGCAGTTCTTC. Filled out from reference TRBV2 and TRBJ2-1, the complete variable domain reads EPEVTQTPSHQVTQMGQEVILRCVPISNHLYFYWYRQILGQKVEFLVSFYNNEISEKSEIFDDQFSVERPDGSNFTLKIRSTKLEDSAMYFCASRLAGANEQFFGPGTRLTVL.

This chain connects TRBV25-1 to TRBJ1-6; the D gene is possibly TRBD1 (5 bases). Trimming removed 4 bases at V and 9 bases at J, with 10 bases between. Looked up from germline, CDR1 is MGHDK and CDR2 is SYGVNS. The CDR3 runs to 13 residues. Here the CDR3 reads CASSVAGRSPLHF. Written as DNA, the CDR3 is TGTGCCAGCAGTGTGGCGGGGCGTTCACCCCTCCACTTT.

The J gene is TRBJ2-1, the V gene TRBV27; TRBD2 agrees at 10 bases. After removal of 9 bases from V and 6 bases from J, the junction contained 17 bases not matched to a gene. This CDR3 region has 17 residues. The V gene's germline CDR1 is MNHEY and CDR2 SMNVEV (reference sequence). The CDR3 protein is CASGPTKLAGMVNEQFF. CDR3 nucleotide sequence: TGTGCCAGTGGGCCCACCAAACTAGCGGGAATGGTCAATGAGCAGTTCTTC.

This chain joins TRBV25-1 and TRBJ2-7; TRBD1 agrees at 9 bases. CDR1 MGHDK and CDR2 SYGVNS come from the germline V gene. CDR3 size: 12 residues. The V gene end was trimmed by 8 bases and the J gene end by 10 bases; junction bases not matched to a gene: 9. CDR3 sequence reads: CASGTGTFDQYF. CDR3 in DNA: TGTGCCAGCGGGACAGGGACCTTCGACCAGTACTTC.

This clone was counted between two and nine times. The rearrangement uses TRBV7-2 and TRBJ2-7, with D hard to call. V was shortened by 2 bases and J by 0 bases, with 11 bases between the two germline ends. This CDR3 has 15 residues. Germline CDR1 reads SGHTA; CDR2 reads FQGNSA. This chain's CDR3 is CASSLSVGSSYEQYF. The DNA of the CDR3 is TGTGCCAGCAGCTTATCGGTCGGGTCCTCCTACGAGCAGTACTTC.

The rearrangement links TRBV6-5 to TRBJ1-2, with D possibly matching TRBD1 (5 bases). From germline, CDR1 is MNHEY and CDR2 SVGAGI. The V gene lost 2 bases and the J gene lost 5 bases, with 12 bases spanning the gap. The CDR3 runs 14 residues. CDR3 residues: CASSYDGGTYGYTF. CDR3 DNA: TGTGCCAGCAGTTACGACGGAGGGACGTATGGCTACACCTTC.

This chain joins TRBV29-1 and TRBJ2-7; D unclear. The CDR3 loop spans 12 amino acids. CDR1 is SQVTM, CDR2 ANQGSEA, per germline. The V gene lost 4 bases and the J gene lost 6 bases, with 13 bases spanning the gap. The CDR3 DNA sequence: TGCAGCGTTGGGTTTGGTGGGGTCGAGCAGTACTTC. Residues: CSVGFGGVEQYF.